This T cell receptor (beta chain) was obtained from a study of T cell responses to AZD1222 COVID-19 vaccine. Findings of the study overall: Along spike, vaccine-associated CD4 TCRs were found throughout, with dominance at 160-218 and 743-854. Reportedly, nearly half the spike-specific TCRs target unmutated variant regions. It should be noted that donors were predominantly white British and more often female, and clonal diversity was possibly underestimated. Receipt of two AZD1222 doses was followed by a rise in Spike-specific TCR breadth and depth.

About this clone itself: Antigen: not known.

CDR1 SQVTM and CDR2 ANQGSEA come from the germline V gene. V lost 0 bases and J lost 3, with 8 bases in between. The CDR3 is 13 residues long. TCRdb keeps only in-frame clones here, not all; method: immunoSEQ multiplex PCR. The sample records 80,000 or so clones, about three quarters being singletons. The sequence was collected from an adult who received the MenACWY meningococcal vaccine as a control. The sequencing used peripheral blood, collected 28 days after the second dose of the MenACWY control vaccine. The genes are TRBV29-1 and TRBJ1-1; D is undetermined. CDR3 bases: TGCAGCGTTGAAGAGGCGGCGGACACTGAAGCTTTCTTT. This sequence encodes CSVEEAADTEAFF. The full variable domain, completed using reference TRBV29-1 and TRBJ1-1, is SAVISQKPSRDICQRGTSLTIQCQVDSQVTMMFWYRQQPGQSLTLIATANQGSEATYESGFVIDKFPISRPNLTFSTLTVSNMSPEDSSIYLCSVEEAADTEAFFGQGTRLTVV.